A selection of T cell receptor beta chains follows, all from one sample in a study of blood T cell repertoires in COVID-19. Measured with immunoSEQ multiplex PCR; TCRdb has only the in-frame clones, and not every one. The sample has about 60,000 clones, approximately 84% seen once. What was sequenced was peripheral blood. These receptors came from a man between 65 and 85 years old with active COVID-19. The CDR3 runs from the conserved cysteine through the conserved F or W. Fields, in order: V gene, CDR3 protein.

TRBV20-1	CSASQLAGSVYEQYF
TRBV27	CASSYTGNTEAFF
TRBV6-1	CASSGLTGTGGDEQYF
TRBV7-8	CASSLALTSGRMEETQYF
TRBV14	CASSQLAGGLAGELFF
TRBV5-1	CASSLLPSGNSDTQYF
TRBV7-3	CASSLMGANVDEQYF
TRBV6-5	CASRSSVVDTQYF
TRBV4-3	CASSPNRGSSYNEQFF
TRBV9	CASSVEEGTSSKAGELFF
TRBV29-1	CSVNAAHSNQPQHF
TRBV4-1	CASSQDQGSPQETQYF
TRBV9	CASSVGAGDTEAFF
TRBV5-6	CASSLYEGRAKNIQYF
TRBV12-3/TRBV12-4	CASSLSGTDTQYF
TRBV12-5	CASGSGLAGTNTGELFF
TRBV29-1	CSVEDLQGAPYGYTF
TRBV5-8	CASSYNRARNIQYF